The T cell receptor (beta chain) under discussion was sequenced for a study of technical replicates of blood from several donors. The CDR3 totals 12 residues. With 8 bases clipped from V and 4 bases from J, the junction kept 7 bases outside the gene matches. Germline CDR1 reads GTSNPN; CDR2 reads SVGIG (reference sequence). Sequencing used immunoSEQ multiplex PCR; TCRdb keeps in-frame clones, though not all of them. The sample lists tens of thousands of clones; about nine tenths were seen once. The source is a human donor in good health. V gene TRBV30 combines with J gene TRBJ1-1; 7 positions match TRBD1. The material sequenced was T cells isolated from PBMCs. CDR3 residues: CAGTAGGTEAFF. In DNA, the CDR3 is TGTGCCGGAACGGCAGGGGGCACTGAAGCTTTCTTT. The complete variable domain, with remaining parts taken from reference TRBV30 and TRBJ1-1, reads SQTIHQWPATLVQPVGSPLSLECTVEGTSNPNLYWYRQAAGRGLQLLFYSVGIGQISSEVPQNLSASRPQDRQFILSSKKLLLSDSGFYLCAGTAGGTEAFFGQGTRLTVV.